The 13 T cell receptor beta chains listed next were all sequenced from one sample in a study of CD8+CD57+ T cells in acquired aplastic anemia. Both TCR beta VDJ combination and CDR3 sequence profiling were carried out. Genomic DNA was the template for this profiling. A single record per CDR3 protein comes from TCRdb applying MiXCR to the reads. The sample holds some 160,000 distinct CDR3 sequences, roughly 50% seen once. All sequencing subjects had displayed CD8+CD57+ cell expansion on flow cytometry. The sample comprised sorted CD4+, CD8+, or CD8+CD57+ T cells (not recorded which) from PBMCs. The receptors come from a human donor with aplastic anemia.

Written as DNA, the CDR3 is TGTGCCACCAGCAGAGCAGACGGGACGGTAGCCAAAAACATTCAGTACTTC. Translation: CATSRADGTVAKNIQYF. The rearrangement joins TRBV15 to TRBJ2-4; D tentatively fits TRBD1 or TRBD2 (5 bases each). This CDR3 spans 17 amino acids. Trimming pared 1 base from V and 0 bases from J, leaving 13 bases between. Germline lookup yields CDR1 LNHNV and CDR2 YYDKDF (reference sequence).

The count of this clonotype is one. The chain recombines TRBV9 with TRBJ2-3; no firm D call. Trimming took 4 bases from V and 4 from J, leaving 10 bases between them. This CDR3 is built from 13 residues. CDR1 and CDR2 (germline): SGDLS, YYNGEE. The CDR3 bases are TGTGCCAGCAGCTACCCGGCGTCAGATACGCAGTATTTT. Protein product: CASSYPASDTQYF.

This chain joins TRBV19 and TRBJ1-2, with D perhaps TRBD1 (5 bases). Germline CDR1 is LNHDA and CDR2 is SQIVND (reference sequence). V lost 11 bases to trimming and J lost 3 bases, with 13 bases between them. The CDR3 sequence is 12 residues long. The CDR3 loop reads CASSGGHYGYTF. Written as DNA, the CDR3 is TGTGCCTCAAGCGGGGGTCACTATGGCTACACCTTC.

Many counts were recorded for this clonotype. As DNA, the CDR3 is TGTGCCAGCAGACCGGACAGATTAACTAATGAAAAACTGTTTTTT. It translates to CASRPDRLTNEKLFF. The chain uses TRBV7-9 and TRBJ1-4, with D perhaps matching TRBD1 (6 bases). The CDR3 is made up of 15 amino acids. CDR1 is SEHNR and CDR2 is FQNEAQ in the germline V gene (reference sequence). Trimming removed 6 bases from V and 1 base from J, with 12 bases in between. The full variable domain, with the rest looked up from reference TRBV7-9 and TRBJ1-4, is DTGVSQNPRHKITKRGQNVTFRCDPISEHNRLYWYRQTLGQGPEFLTYFQNEAQLEKSRLLSDRFSAERPKGSFSTLEIQRTEQGDSAMYLCASRPDRLTNEKLFFGSGTQLSVL.

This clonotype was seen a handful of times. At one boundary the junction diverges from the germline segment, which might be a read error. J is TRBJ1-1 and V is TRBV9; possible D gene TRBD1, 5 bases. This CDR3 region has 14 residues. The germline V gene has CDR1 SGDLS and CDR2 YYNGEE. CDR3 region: CVSSVEGSNTEAFF. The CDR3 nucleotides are TGTGTCAGCAGCGTAGAGGGGTCGAACACTGAAGCTTTCTTT.

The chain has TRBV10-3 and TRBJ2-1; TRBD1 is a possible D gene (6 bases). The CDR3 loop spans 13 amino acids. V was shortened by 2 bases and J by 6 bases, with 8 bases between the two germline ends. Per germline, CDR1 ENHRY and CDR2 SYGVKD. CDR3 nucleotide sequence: TGTGCCATCAGTGAGGGACAGCCCAATGAGCAGTTCTTC. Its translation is CAISEGQPNEQFF.

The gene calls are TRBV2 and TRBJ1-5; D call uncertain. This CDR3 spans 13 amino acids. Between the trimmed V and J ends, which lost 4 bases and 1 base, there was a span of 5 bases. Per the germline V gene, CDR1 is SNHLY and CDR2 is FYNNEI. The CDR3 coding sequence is TGTGCCAGCAGTGTGGGGAGCAATCAGCCCCAGCATTTT. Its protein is CASSVGSNQPQHF.

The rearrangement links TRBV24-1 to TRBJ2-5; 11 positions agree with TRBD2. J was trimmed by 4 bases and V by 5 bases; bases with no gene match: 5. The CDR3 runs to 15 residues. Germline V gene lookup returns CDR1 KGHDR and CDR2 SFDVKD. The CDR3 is CATSGTGTSGETQYF. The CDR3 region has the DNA TGTGCCACCAGTGGGACTGGGACTAGCGGAGAGACCCAGTACTTC.

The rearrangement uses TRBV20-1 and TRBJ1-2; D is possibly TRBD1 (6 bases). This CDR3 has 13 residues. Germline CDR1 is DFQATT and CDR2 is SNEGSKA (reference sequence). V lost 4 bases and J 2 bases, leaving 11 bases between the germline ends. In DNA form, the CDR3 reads TGCAGTGCTACCAACACAGGGAACTATGGCTACACCTTC. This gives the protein CSATNTGNYGYTF.

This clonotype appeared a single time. CDR3 residues: CSVRGSHTEAFF. CDR3 DNA sequence: TGCAGCGTCCGAGGTAGCCACACTGAAGCTTTCTTT. V gene TRBV29-1 combines with J gene TRBJ1-1, with D uncertain. The CDR3 sequence is 12 residues long. Germline CDR1 reads SQVTM; CDR2 reads ANQGSEA. Trimming took off 6 bases at V and 3 bases at J, with 11 bases between the two ends.

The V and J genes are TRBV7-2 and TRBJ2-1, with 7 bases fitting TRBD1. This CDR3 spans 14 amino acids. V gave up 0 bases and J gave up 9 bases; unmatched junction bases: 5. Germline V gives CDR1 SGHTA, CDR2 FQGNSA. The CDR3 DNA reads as TGTGCCAGCAGCTTAGCGTTAGGGGGCCTTGAGCAGTTCTTC. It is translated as CASSLALGGLEQFF. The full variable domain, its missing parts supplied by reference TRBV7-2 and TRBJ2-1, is GAGVSQSPSNKVTEKGKDVELRCDPISGHTALYWYRQSLGQGLEFLIYFQGNSAPDKSGLPSDRFSAERTGGSVSTLTIQRTQQEDSAVYLCASSLALGGLEQFFGPGTRLTVL.

The CDR3 sequence: CASMVVTTRGSPLHF. In DNA form, the CDR3 reads TGTGCCAGCATGGTCGTTACTACCAGGGGGTCACCCCTCCACTTT. The chain has TRBV2 and TRBJ1-6, with TRBD1 identical over 7 bases. From germline, CDR1 is SNHLY and CDR2 FYNNEI. Losses at the gene ends were 7 bases for V and 10 bases for J; bases not matched to a gene: 13. CDR3 size: 15 residues.

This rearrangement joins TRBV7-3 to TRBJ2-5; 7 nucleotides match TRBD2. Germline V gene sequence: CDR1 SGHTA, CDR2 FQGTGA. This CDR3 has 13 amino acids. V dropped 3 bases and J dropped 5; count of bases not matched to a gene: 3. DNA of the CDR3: TGTGCCAGCAGCTTGGCGCGGGAGGAGACCCAGTACTTC. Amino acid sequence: CASSLAREETQYF.